What follows are 20 T cell receptor beta chains derived from one specimen sequenced in a study of T cells after yellow fever vaccination. A single record per CDR3 protein comes from TCRdb applying MiXCR to the 5' RACE reads. This sample carries hundreds of thousands of distinct CDR3 sequences, roughly an eighth of them seen once, and the ten largest clones take around 3%. The sequencing used CD4+ T cells sorted from PBMCs, collected 15 days after the yellow fever booster vaccination. The receptors were gathered from a man aged 18-30 years who received the YFV17D yellow fever vaccine.

This clonotype was counted only a few times. The CDR3 sequence is CASSFRGEGYTF. The DNA of the CDR3 is TGTGCCAGCAGTTTCAGGGGCGAAGGCTACACCTTC. J is TRBJ1-2 and V is TRBV12-3 or TRBV12-4, with D maybe TRBD1 (6 bases). V lost 3 bases and J 8 bases, leaving 10 bases between the germline ends. CDR3 length: 12 amino acids.

In DNA form, the CDR3 reads TGTGCCAGCAGCTTAGCTCAATATTCACCCCTCCACTTT. Amino acid sequence: CASSLAQYSPLHF. The gene calls are TRBV7-9 and TRBJ1-6; D ambiguous. This CDR3 region has 13 residues. Per germline, CDR1 SEHNR and CDR2 FQNEAQ (reference sequence). V was pared by 0 bases and J by 8 bases, with 5 bases between.

This rearrangement joins TRBV28 to TRBJ2-2; D is perhaps TRBD1 (6 bases). The CDR3 is 14 residues long. Germline CDR1 reads MDHEN; CDR2 reads SYDVKM. Trimming pared 7 bases from V and 4 bases from J, leaving 13 bases between. CDR3 DNA: TGTGCCAGCATTACACAGGGCTCCACCGGGGAGCTGTTTTTT. Translation gives CASITQGSTGELFF.

This clonotype has ten or more counts. This chain joins TRBV6-5 and TRBJ1-1, with D perhaps matching TRBD1 (6 bases). This CDR3 has 13 amino acids. Germline CDR1 MNHEY, CDR2 SVGAGI. V was clipped by 0 bases and J by 5 bases, with 7 bases between them. CDR3 nucleotides: TGTGCCAGCAGTTACTCCCAGGGGACTGAAGCTTTCTTT. Protein: CASSYSQGTEAFF.

This chain uses TRBV18 with TRBJ2-2, with a weak D call TRBD1 (5 bases). This CDR3 spans 16 amino acids. Trimming shortened V by 2 bases and J by 4 bases, and 14 bases separated the two germline ends. In germline, CDR1 is KGHSH, CDR2 LQKENI. CDR3 coding DNA: TGTGCCAGCTCACCATTGACAGCAGTTTCCACCGGGGAGCTGTTTTTT. Its protein is CASSPLTAVSTGELFF.

The chain combines TRBV20-1 with TRBJ1-5; TRBD1 matches 12 bases. Germline V CDR1 and CDR2: DFQATT, SNEGSKA (reference sequence). With V trimmed by 5 bases and J by 8 bases, 10 bases remained unmatched. The CDR3 consists of 15 residues. CDR3 region: CSAVRDRGLGEPQHF. The CDR3 nucleotides are TGCAGTGCTGTACGGGACAGGGGGCTGGGAGAGCCCCAGCATTTT.

The chain combines TRBV20-1 with TRBJ2-5, with D maybe TRBD1 (6 bases). V lost 2 bases and J 3 bases, leaving 22 bases between the germline ends. CDR1 is DFQATT, CDR2 SNEGSKA, per germline (reference sequence). The CDR3 is made up of 17 amino acids. The CDR3 is CSARPSTGKRLKETQYF. CDR3 sequence (DNA): TGCAGTGCTAGACCTTCTACAGGGAAAAGACTAAAAGAGACCCAGTACTTC.

The chain joins TRBV5-1 to TRBJ1-6, with D unclear. The CDR3 covers 13 residues. Germline values: CDR1 SGHRS, CDR2 YFSETQ. Trimming cost V 3 bases and J 6 bases, with 7 bases left between them. The CDR3 loop reads CASSSARNSPLHF. DNA for the CDR3: TGCGCCAGCAGCTCGGCCCGTAATTCACCCCTCCACTTT. Full variable domain (outside the CDR3, taken from reference TRBV5-1 and TRBJ1-6): KAGVTQTPRYLIKTRGQQVTLSCSPISGHRSVSWYQQTPGQGLQFLFEYFSETQRNKGNFPGRFSGRQFSNSRSEMNVSTLELGDSALYLCASSSARNSPLHFGNGTRLTVT.

The chain combines TRBV20-1 with TRBJ2-3; D remains ambiguous. Per germline, CDR1 DFQATT and CDR2 SNEGSKA (reference sequence). The CDR3 runs 14 residues. Trimming pared 2 bases from V and 2 bases from J, leaving 11 bases between. In DNA form, the CDR3 reads TGCAGTGCTAGACTCTACAGCCCCACAGATACGCAGTATTTT. Its protein is CSARLYSPTDTQYF.

The rearrangement links TRBV5-6 to TRBJ2-5, with D possibly matching TRBD2 (7 bases). V was pared by 2 bases and J by 5 bases, with 10 bases between. The CDR3 totals 13 residues. Germline V CDR1 and CDR2: SGHDT, YYEEEE. The CDR3 protein is CASSFAGAETQYF. The CDR3 DNA sequence: TGTGCCAGCAGCTTTGCGGGGGCGGAGACCCAGTACTTC.

The V gene is TRBV27, the J gene TRBJ2-3, with unresolved D. This CDR3 is 13 amino acids long. Germline CDR1 and CDR2: MNHEY and SMNVEV (reference sequence). V lost 8 bases to trimming and J lost 1 base, with 10 bases between them. CDR3 DNA sequence: TGTGCCAGCCTCGCACAAGGCACAGATACGCAGTATTTT. Translated: CASLAQGTDTQYF.

There are a few counts of this clonotype. The chain uses TRBV2 and TRBJ1-1, with TRBD1 matching 8 bases. The CDR3 covers 13 residues. V lost 2 bases and J lost 7; bases outside the gene matches: 3. The germline CDR1 and CDR2 sequences are SNHLY and FYNNEI. The CDR3 sequence: CASSEQGTGEAFF. Written as DNA, the CDR3 is TGTGCCAGCAGTGAACAGGGGACAGGTGAAGCTTTCTTT.

This clonotype was counted at least ten times. This sequence joins TRBV28 and TRBJ1-2; TRBD1 is a possible D gene (6 bases). There are 15 residues in the CDR3. V lost 5 bases and J lost 7, with 20 bases in between. In germline, CDR1 is MDHEN, CDR2 SYDVKM. The DNA of the CDR3 is TGTGCCAGCAGTGAGTCGGTCCAGGGGATCGGTGGCTACACCTTC. It translates to CASSESVQGIGGYTF.

The V gene is TRBV10-2, the J gene TRBJ1-2; a possible D gene is TRBD1 (6 bases). There are 16 residues in the CDR3. V lost 2 bases and J 5 bases, leaving 18 bases between the germline ends. The germline gives CDR1 WSHSY, CDR2 SAAADI. The DNA for the CDR3 is TGCGCCAGCAGTGAGGCTCGGCTAACAGGGAGATATGGCTACACCTTC. This translates into CASSEARLTGRYGYTF.

This clonotype was seen at least ten times. The V and J genes are TRBV15 and TRBJ2-5; D gene uncertain. This CDR3 region has 15 residues. V lost 0 bases to trimming and J lost 1 base, with 9 bases between them. The germline V gene encodes CDR1 LNHNV and CDR2 YYDKDF (reference sequence). CDR3 in amino acids: CATSRDPRPQETQYF. DNA for the CDR3: TGTGCCACCAGCAGAGATCCCCGACCCCAAGAGACCCAGTACTTC. Based on the CDR3 plus reference TRBV15 and TRBJ2-5, the full variable domain is DAMVIQNPRYQVTQFGKPVTLSCSQTLNHNVMYWYQQKSSQAPKLLFHYYDKDFNNEADTPDNFQSRRPNTSFCFLDIRSPGLGDTAMYLCATSRDPRPQETQYFGPGTRLLVL.

V and J are TRBV7-2 and TRBJ2-3; TRBD2 agrees at 13 bases. Germline-derived CDR1 and CDR2 are SGHTA and FQGNSA. Trimming took 5 bases from V and 6 from J; bases not matched to a gene: 8. The CDR3 runs 16 residues. This CDR3 is CASSPGLAGVWDTQYF. The CDR3 coding sequence is TGTGCCAGCAGCCCCGGACTAGCGGGGGTCTGGGATACGCAGTATTTT.

This clonotype has only a few counts. This chain links TRBV28 with TRBJ2-5; the match to TRBD2 covers 8 bases. The germline V gene encodes CDR1 MDHEN and CDR2 SYDVKM. The CDR3 sequence is 16 residues long. Trimming cost V 2 bases and J 1 base; bases outside gene matches: 6. The CDR3 protein is CASSLQGLVTQETQYF. The CDR3 DNA is TGTGCCAGCAGTTTACAGGGACTAGTTACCCAAGAGACCCAGTACTTC. Complete variable domain (other parts from reference TRBV28 and TRBJ2-5): DVKVTQSSRYLVKRTGEKVFLECVQDMDHENMFWYRQDPGLGLRLIYFSYDVKMKEKGDIPEGYSVSREKKERFSLILESASTNQTSMYLCASSLQGLVTQETQYFGPGTRLLVL.

This clonotype was detected only a few times. The chain is built from TRBV29-1 and TRBJ1-1; D might be TRBD1 (6 bases). There are 13 residues in the CDR3. Trimming pared 7 bases from V and 3 bases from J, leaving 15 bases between. CDR1 is SQVTM, CDR2 ANQGSEA, per germline. The CDR3 loop reads CSARRGRDTEAFF. In DNA, the CDR3 is TGCAGCGCCCGGAGGGGGAGGGACACTGAAGCTTTCTTT.

In this sample, this clonotype turned up many times. The CDR3 loop is CSVSGAEQYF. The CDR3 DNA sequence: TGCAGCGTTTCAGGGGCCGAGCAGTACTTC. The chain couples TRBV29-1 to TRBJ2-7; a weak D match, TRBD1 (6 bases). Germline-derived CDR1 and CDR2 are SQVTM and ANQGSEA. The CDR3 contains 10 residues. V dropped 5 bases and J dropped 6 bases, with 8 bases sitting between them.

J is TRBJ2-3 and V is TRBV7-2, with 9 bases identical to TRBD2. Germline V gene data show CDR1 as SGHTA and CDR2 as FQGNSA. V gave up 3 bases and J gave up 4 bases; unmatched junction bases: 8. The CDR3 has 16 amino acids. CDR3 residues: CASSLEPGLASDTQYF. The CDR3 coding sequence is TGTGCCAGCAGCTTGGAGCCGGGACTAGCTTCAGATACGCAGTATTTT.